What follows are 5 T cell receptor beta chains derived from one specimen sequenced in a study of blood T cell repertoires in COVID-19. Sequencing was performed with immunoSEQ multiplex PCR; in TCRdb, only in-frame clones are kept and a portion is missing. The sample holds a few hundred thousand clones, roughly 84% seen once. Material: peripheral blood. These receptors came from a man in his forties or fifties with COVID-19, enrolled during active disease.

This chain joins TRBV28 and TRBJ1-1, with 7 bases identical to TRBD1. This CDR3 is built from 13 residues. V shed 10 bases, J shed 5 bases, and the junction held 10 bases outside the gene matches. Germline V gene sequence: CDR1 MDHEN, CDR2 SYDVKM. The chain's CDR3 is CATQRQGLTEAFF. Written as DNA, the CDR3 is TGTGCCACCCAAAGACAGGGACTGACTGAAGCTTTCTTT.

The chain recombines TRBV5-4 with TRBJ2-3, with unresolved D. This CDR3 has 13 amino acids. The germline V gene encodes CDR1 SGHNT and CDR2 YYREEE (reference sequence). Trimming took off 4 bases at V and 0 bases at J, with 6 bases between the two ends. CDR3 DNA: TGTGCCAGCAGCATCCCAAGCACAGATACGCAGTATTTT. It encodes CASSIPSTDTQYF. The full variable domain, its missing parts supplied by reference TRBV5-4 and TRBJ2-3, is ETGVTQSPTHLIKTRGQQVTLRCSSQSGHNTVSWYQQALGQGPQFIFQYYREEENGRGNFPPRFSGLQFPNYSSELNVNALELDDSALYLCASSIPSTDTQYFGPGTRLTVL.

This sequence joins TRBV5-6 and TRBJ2-7, with no clear D. CDR1 is SGHDT, CDR2 YYEEEE, per germline. The V gene lost 0 bases and the J gene lost 3 bases, with 7 bases spanning the gap. The CDR3 extends over 13 amino acids. The CDR3 is CASSLASVYEQYF. The CDR3 region has the DNA TGTGCCAGCAGCTTGGCGTCTGTCTACGAGCAGTACTTC.

The chain combines TRBV11-1 with TRBJ1-4; the D gene is possibly TRBD1 (6 bases). This CDR3 spans 14 amino acids. V was cut by 6 bases and J by 1 base, with 9 bases left in between. Germline V CDR1 and CDR2: SGHAT, FQDESV (reference sequence). CDR3 in DNA: TGTGCCAGCAGTCGACAGGAAACTAATGAAAAACTGTTTTTT. This translates into CASSRQETNEKLFF.

This chain uses TRBV5-5 with TRBJ2-1; 9 bases agree with TRBD2. Germline V gene sequence: CDR1 SGHKS, CDR2 YYEKEE (reference sequence). The CDR3 runs to 15 residues. The V gene end was trimmed by 4 bases and the J gene end by 12 bases; junction bases not matched to a gene: 14. In DNA, the CDR3 is TGTGCCAGCAGCACCGGGACTAGCATCTCATGGGGGCAGTTCTTC. It encodes CASSTGTSISWGQFF.